This T cell receptor beta chain was sequenced during a study of technical replicates of blood from a handful of donors. Method: immunoSEQ multiplex PCR; TCRdb's copy keeps in-frame clones and lacks some. The sample holds almost 85,000 clones, around 97% seen once. What was sequenced was T cells isolated from PBMCs. The clonotype originates from a human donor in good health.

For the CDR3, the DNA is TGTGCCAGCAGCTCCCAACAGACAGGGACAACCGGGGAGCTGTTTTTT. This encodes CASSSQQTGTTGELFF. The V call is TRBV5-4, the J call TRBJ2-2, with TRBD1 matching over 7 bases. The CDR3 is made up of 16 amino acids. Trimming cost V 3 bases and J 5 bases; bases outside gene matches: 10. Germline V gene lookup returns CDR1 SGHNT and CDR2 YYREEE (reference sequence).